The present TCR beta chain was sequenced within a study of blood T cell repertoires in COVID-19. Whole-study context: T cells, B-cell-depleted T cells, or PBMCs supplied cDNA or gDNA.

Clinical histories supplied by participants themselves formed the basis of cohort assignment. The CDR3 has 14 amino acids. Germline V CDR1 and CDR2: SGHVS, FQNEAQ. The ends were cut back, 6 bases at V and 1 base at J, with 9 bases in the middle. There are a few counts of this clone. The table came from immunoSEQ multiplex PCR; TCRdb's copy has only in-frame clones and leaves some out. The sample includes fewer than 500,000 clones, more than 75% seen only once; the top ten take around 0.95%. The source material was PBMCs or T cells enriched from blood (not recorded which). This TCR derives from a woman aged 25-40 years with acute COVID-19. This chain links TRBV7-8 with TRBJ1-4, with D unclear. CDR3 protein: CASSRLGTNEKLFF. The CDR3 DNA is TGTGCCAGCAGTCGACTCGGAACTAATGAAAAACTGTTTTTT.